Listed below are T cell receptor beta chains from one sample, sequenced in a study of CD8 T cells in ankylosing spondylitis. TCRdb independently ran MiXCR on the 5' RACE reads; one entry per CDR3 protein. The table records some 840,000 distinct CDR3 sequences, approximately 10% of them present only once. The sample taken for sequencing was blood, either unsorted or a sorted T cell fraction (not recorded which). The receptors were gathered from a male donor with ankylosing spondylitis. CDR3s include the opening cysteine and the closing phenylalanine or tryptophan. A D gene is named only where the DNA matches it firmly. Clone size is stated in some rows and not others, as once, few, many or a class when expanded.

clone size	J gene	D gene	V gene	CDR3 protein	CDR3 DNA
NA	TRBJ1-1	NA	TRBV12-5	CASGLSLNTEAFF	TGTGCTAGTGGTTTGTCTCTGAACACTGAAGCTTTCTTT
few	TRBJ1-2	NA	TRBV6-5	CASSSTRGSGYTF	TGTGCCAGCAGTTCAACCAGGGGATCTGGCTACACCTTC
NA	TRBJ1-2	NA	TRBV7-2	CASSLGPNEGYGYTF	TGTGCCAGCAGCTTAGGTCCCAACGAAGGGTATGGCTACACCTTC
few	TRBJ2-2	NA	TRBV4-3	CASSPPGHPPGELFF	TGCGCCAGCAGCCCACCGGGACACCCCCCCGGGGAGCTGTTTTTT
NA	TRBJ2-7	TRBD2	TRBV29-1	CSVEDPASGNLYEQYF	TGCAGCGTTGAAGATCCCGCTAGCGGAAACTTATACGAGCAGTACTTC
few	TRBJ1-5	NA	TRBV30	CAWSPTGKHQPQHF	TGTGCCTGGAGTCCTACAGGGAAGCATCAGCCCCAGCATTTT
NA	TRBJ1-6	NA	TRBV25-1	CASSEFWGSDGSPLHF	TGTGCCAGCAGTGAATTTTGGGGTTCGGACGGTTCACCCCTCCACTTT
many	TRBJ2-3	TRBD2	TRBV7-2	CASSFVLAGTDTQYF	TGTGCCAGCAGCTTTGTTCTAGCGGGCACAGATACGCAGTATTTT
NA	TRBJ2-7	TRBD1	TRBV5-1	CASNRGRDRTYEQYF	TGCGCCAGCAACCGAGGCCGGGACAGGACCTACGAGCAGTACTTC
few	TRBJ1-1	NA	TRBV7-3	CASSLPGVETEAFF	TGTGCCAGCAGCTTACCCGGGGTTGAGACTGAAGCTTTCTTT
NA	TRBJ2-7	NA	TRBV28	CASLSGSEQYF	TGTGCCAGCTTATCGGGGTCCGAGCAGTACTTC
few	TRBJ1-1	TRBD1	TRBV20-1	CSASYGTGYTEAFF	TGCAGTGCGAGTTATGGGACAGGGTACACTGAAGCTTTCTTT
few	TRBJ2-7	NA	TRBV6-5	CASSYSRGPSYEQYF	TGTGCCAGCAGTTACTCGAGGGGACCCTCCTACGAGCAGTACTTC
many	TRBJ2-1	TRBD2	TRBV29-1	CRETSGEGNEQFF	TGCAGGGAAACTAGCGGGGAAGGAAATGAGCAGTTCTTC
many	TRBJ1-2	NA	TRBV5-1	CASSLDFGGYTF	TGCGCCAGCAGCTTGGATTTTGGGGGCTACACCTTC
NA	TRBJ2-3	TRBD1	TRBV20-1	CSAGQGSLADTQYF	TGCAGTGCGGGACAGGGCAGTTTGGCAGATACGCAGTATTTT
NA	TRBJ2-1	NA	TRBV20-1	CSAPHATNPYNEQFF	TGCAGTGCTCCCCACGCGACTAACCCTTACAATGAGCAGTTCTTC
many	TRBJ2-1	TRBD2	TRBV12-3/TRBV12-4	CASLRDYNYNEQFF	TGTGCCAGCCTCCGGGACTACAACTACAATGAGCAGTTCTTC
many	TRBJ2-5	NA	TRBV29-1	CSVEGGDETQYF	TGCAGCGTTGAAGGAGGGGACGAGACCCAGTACTTC
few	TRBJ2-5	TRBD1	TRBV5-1	CASSNTSGTGQATQYF	TGCGCCAGCAGCAATACCTCCGGGACAGGTCAAGCGACCCAGTACTTC
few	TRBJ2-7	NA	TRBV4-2	CASSQEQGIYEQYF	TGTGCCAGCAGCCAAGAGCAAGGTATCTACGAGCAGTACTTC
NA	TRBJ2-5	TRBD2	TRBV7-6	CASSLSSGAQETQYF	TGTGCCAGCAGCCTGTCTAGCGGGGCCCAAGAGACCCAGTACTTC
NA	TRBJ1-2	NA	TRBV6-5	CASSYSTRGLAYTF	TGTGCCAGCAGTTACTCAACCAGGGGCTTAGCCTACACCTTC
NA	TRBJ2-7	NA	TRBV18	CASSPEWDEQYF	TGTGCCAGCTCACCAGAATGGGACGAGCAGTACTTC
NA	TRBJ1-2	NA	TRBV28	CASSLTGGGRGSYGYTF	TGTGCCAGCAGTTTAACCGGCGGAGGCAGGGGAAGCTATGGCTACACCTTC